These T cell receptor beta chains were read from a single sample in a study of glioma-infiltrating T cells. One entry per CDR3 protein, called by TCRdb with MiXCR from the multiplex PCR reads. The sample lists under 150,000 distinct CDR3 sequences, roughly a quarter occurring once. Material for sequencing was glioma tissue, nonneoplastic brain tissue, or PBMCs (not recorded which). The receptors shown here come from a human donor with low-grade glioma or glioblastoma, undergoing nonglioma brain surgery, or in good health (not recorded which). CDR3s include the opening cysteine and the closing phenylalanine or tryptophan. Each record gives: J gene, D gene, V gene, clone size, CDR3 DNA, CDR3 protein. A D gene is named only where the DNA matches it firmly. A row's size may be missing; if present it is once, few, many or a size class.

>TRBJ1-1|-|TRBV28|many
TGTGCCAGCAGTACTCAGGGGCTGGGGGACACTGAAGCTTTCTTT
CASSTQGLGDTEAFF
>TRBJ1-2|-|TRBV6-6|-
TGTGCCAGCAGTTACTCGAGGGGGAGGTCGAACTATGGCTACACCTTC
CASSYSRGRSNYGYTF
>TRBJ2-1|-|TRBV12-3/TRBV12-4|-
TGTGCCAGCAGTTTGAGGTCTCTACAGTTCTTC
CASSLRSLQFF
>TRBJ2-3|-|TRBV11-2|many
TGTGCCAGCAGCTTACACCCGAGAGATACGCAGTATTTT
CASSLHPRDTQYF
>TRBJ2-1|-|TRBV28|many
TGTGCCAGCAGTTTGCTAAGCCCCTACAATGAGCAGTTCTTC
CASSLLSPYNEQFF
>TRBJ1-5|-|TRBV4-1|many
TGCGCCAGCAGCGGGGAGGTCGCTAATCAGCCCCAGCATTTT
CASSGEVANQPQHF
>TRBJ2-5|-|TRBV28|-
TGTGCCAGCAGTTTAGGCGGGTCCCCAGATGAGACCCAGTACTTC
CASSLGGSPDETQYF
>TRBJ2-1|-|TRBV19|-
TGTGCCAGTAGCACACCTACCCCCACTGACGACCAGCAGTTCTTC
CASSTPTPTDDQQFF
>TRBJ1-2|-|TRBV24-1|-
TGTGCCAGCAGTGAAGACCGGACACCACGGGGCTACACCTTC
CASSEDRTPRGYTF
>TRBJ2-6|-|TRBV7-9|-
TGTGCCAGCAGCTTAGGGGCCTCTGGGGCCAACGTCCTGACTTTC
CASSLGASGANVLTF
>TRBJ2-1|-|TRBV7-2|few
TGTGCCAGCAGCTCGGTTTTAGCCCTTAATGAGCAGTTCTTC
CASSSVLALNEQFF
>TRBJ2-3|-|TRBV7-3|-
TGTGCCAGCAGCGGGGTGGTCACAGATACGCAGTATTTT
CASSGVVTDTQYF
>TRBJ2-1|-|TRBV27|few
TGTGCCAGCAGGCCTGGACTAGGGGGTTGGCTCTTC
CASRPGLGGWLF
>TRBJ2-3|-|TRBV7-2|many
TGTGCCAGCAGCTTCGACAGGTTGGGACCCACAGATACGCAGTATTTT
CASSFDRLGPTDTQYF
>TRBJ1-6|-|TRBV6-6|few
TGTGCCAGCAGTTACGGCGCAACTGGGACCGATTCACCCCTCCACTTT
CASSYGATGTDSPLHF
>TRBJ1-1|-|TRBV6-6|many
TGTGCCAGCAGTTACGGACATCGAGGCGCTGAAGCTTTCTTT
CASSYGHRGAEAFF
>TRBJ1-1|-|TRBV5-1|-
TGCGCCAGCAGCCTCGGGACCAGCGAAGCTTTCTTT
CASSLGTSEAFF
>TRBJ2-5|-|TRBV11-3|few
TGTGCCAGCAGCTTAAGGTCCGGGACCCAGTACTTC
CASSLRSGTQYF
>TRBJ1-1|-|TRBV5-1|-
TGCGCCAGCACCGCATCAGGCTACACTGAAGCTTTTTTT
CASTASGYTEAFF
>TRBJ2-1|TRBD1|TRBV20-1|many
TGCAGTGCTTCAACAGGGGACGAGCAGTTCTTC
CSASTGDEQFF
>TRBJ2-1|-|TRBV4-2|-
TGTGCCAGCAGCCAAGGGTCCGGCAGGGGCTTCCCCAATGAGCAGTTCTTC
CASSQGSGRGFPNEQFF
>TRBJ2-3|TRBD1|TRBV25-1|many
TGTGCCAGCAGTCAGACAGGGTCAGGCACAGATACGCAGTATTTT
CASSQTGSGTDTQYF